This T cell receptor beta chain was documented in a study of T cell responses to AZD1222 COVID-19 vaccine. This clone has more than one count but fewer than ten. Trimming shortened V by 5 bases and J by 0 bases, and 7 bases separated the two germline ends. This CDR3 contains 13 residues. CDR1 is SGHNT, CDR2 YENEEA, per germline. TCRdb's copy holds only in-frame clones and misses some; the assay was immunoSEQ multiplex PCR. Of some 99,000 clones listed, approximately 84% are singletons. Second-dose intervals of approximately 4 or approximately 12 weeks were pooled. The chain couples TRBV11-3 to TRBJ1-1; D not resolved. Here the sequenced sample was peripheral blood, taken 28 days after the second AZD1222 dose. This receptor was taken from an adult who received the AZD1222 COVID-19 vaccine. In nucleotides, the CDR3 is TGTGCCAGCAGCCAAAGCCTGAACACTGAAGCTTTCTTT. It is translated as CASSQSLNTEAFF.